This T cell receptor beta chain was identified during a study of T-cell reconstitution after alpha-beta-depleted transplantation in children. Comment on this clonotype: Its antigen remains unknown.

Unique molecular identifiers were built into the TCRbeta library. One entry per CDR3 protein results from TCRdb running MiXCR on the PCR reads. The sample lists approximately 1,000,000 distinct CDR3 sequences, about 26% occurring once. Notes on the study in general: The study traced high day-60 TCRbeta diversity in some patients to surviving recipient T cells and thymic progenitors. It was reported that alpha-beta T cells came from several hundred expanded graft clones (about two months after transplant). Newly generated T cells supplied most T-cell counts and diversity one year post-transplant.

The receptor comes from a boy less than two years old who had a stem cell transplant for SCID, so the T cells may come from the graft donor. The sequencing used PBMCs, mostly from graft donor cells, collected 360 days after TCRalphabeta/CD19-depleted stem cell transplant.

The CDR3 DNA sequence: TGTGCCAGCAGCTTTAAATTCGGGGGGCCGGTCAATCAGCCCCAGCATTTT. The encoded protein is CASSFKFGGPVNQPQHF. The chain recombines TRBV7-7 with TRBJ1-5; the D gene is possibly TRBD1 (6 bases). V was trimmed by 3 bases and J by 3 bases, leaving 18 bases between them. The CDR3 contains 17 residues. Germline V gene sequence: CDR1 SSHAT, CDR2 FNYEAQ (reference sequence).